These 22 T cell receptor beta chains share one sample of origin, sequenced in a study of cytomegalovirus exposure and HLA in healthy donors. The PCR was carried out with 60 Vbeta primers and 13 Jbeta primers. Here immunoSEQ multiplex PCR was the method, and the copy in TCRdb shows in-frame clones only, minus some. Altogether fewer than 150,000 clones are present, roughly two thirds being singletons, with the ten largest covering over 13%. The sequenced sample was PBMCs. The receptors here all came from a human donor in good health.

This clone appeared a few times. The chain joins TRBV6-4 to TRBJ2-2; D is unresolved. V lost 6 bases to trimming and J lost 1 base, with 6 bases between them. There are 13 residues in the CDR3. Germline-derived CDR1 and CDR2 are MRHNA and SNTAGT. The CDR3 DNA reads as TGTGCCAGCAGCCCACAGAACACCGGGGAGCTGTTTTTT. It translates to CASSPQNTGELFF.

V is TRBV5-1 and J is TRBJ2-7, with TRBD2 matching over 14 bases. With 2 bases clipped from V and 1 base from J, the junction kept 5 bases outside the gene matches. The CDR3 is made up of 17 amino acids. Germline values: CDR1 SGHRS, CDR2 YFSETQ. The CDR3 sequence is CASSFGTSGRGSYEQYF. The CDR3, as DNA: TGCGCCAGCAGCTTCGGGACTAGCGGGAGAGGGTCCTACGAGCAGTACTTC.

The V call is TRBV15, the J call TRBJ2-3; 10 bases are shared with TRBD1. The CDR3 runs to 16 residues. Germline V gene data show CDR1 as LNHNV and CDR2 as YYDKDF (reference sequence). Trimming took 2 bases from V and 1 from J; bases not matched to a gene: 3. The CDR3 bases are TGTGCCACCAGCAGACTGGGGACAGGGGGCACAGATACGCAGTATTTT. Protein sequence: CATSRLGTGGTDTQYF.

Points on this clone: Relative to the germline gene, one junction end is altered; a read error may explain this. The chain couples TRBV6-1 to TRBJ2-3, with 10 bases aligning to TRBD1. This CDR3 comprises 17 residues. Germline CDR1 and CDR2: MNHNS and SASEGT. CDR3 protein: CAISESRQGTGADTQYF. CDR3 in DNA: TGTGCCATCAGTGAGTCGAGACAGGGGACAGGGGCAGATACGCAGTATTTT.

CDR3 protein: CASSLMPSSQTQYF. Here the CDR3 DNA reads TGCGCCAGCAGCTTGATGCCTAGCAGCCAGACCCAGTACTTC. The chain couples TRBV5-1 to TRBJ2-5, with D perhaps matching TRBD2 (5 bases). The germline V gene has CDR1 SGHRS and CDR2 YFSETQ. The CDR3 spans 14 residues. The V end was cut by 1 base, the J end by 6 bases, with 13 bases between.

V gene TRBV30 combines with J gene TRBJ1-1; maybe TRBD1 (6 bases). V shed 0 bases and J shed 7 bases, with 9 bases lying between them. Germline loops: CDR1 GTSNPN, CDR2 SVGIG (reference sequence). This CDR3 is 12 amino acids long. The chain's CDR3 is CAWSVQTGEAFF. CDR3 coding DNA: TGTGCCTGGAGTGTCCAGACAGGTGAAGCTTTCTTT.

V gene TRBV27 combines with J gene TRBJ2-7; 8 bases agree with TRBD1. The CDR3 length is 13 residues. CDR1 and CDR2 (germline): MNHEY, SMNVEV (reference sequence). Trimming took 7 bases from V and 3 from J; bases not matched to a gene: 5. The DNA of the CDR3 is TGTGCCAGCATTTCGACAGGGGACTACGAGCAGTACTTC. Translation: CASISTGDYEQYF.

This chain uses TRBV5-8 with TRBJ1-1; no definite D call. With 0 bases removed from V and 7 bases from J, the gap between germline ends came to 13 bases. Per the germline V gene, CDR1 is SGHTS and CDR2 is YDEGEE. The CDR3 totals 14 residues. The CDR3 sequence: CASSLGTGVLEAFF. The CDR3 DNA sequence: TGTGCCAGCAGCTTGGGGACGGGAGTCCTTGAAGCTTTCTTT. The whole variable domain, remainder taken from reference TRBV5-8 and TRBJ1-1, is EAGVTQSPTHLIKTRGQQATLRCSPISGHTSVYWYQQALGLGLQFLLWYDEGEERNRGNFPPRFSGRQFPNYSSELNVNALELEDSALYLCASSLGTGVLEAFFGQGTRLTVV.

There are a few counts of this clone. V usage is TRBV4-1 and J usage is TRBJ2-3; the match to TRBD1 covers 9 bases. The CDR3 is 16 amino acids. Germline V gene data show CDR1 as MGHRA and CDR2 as YSYEKL. The ends lost 3 bases at V and 1 base at J; junction bases unmatched: 5. CDR3 in DNA: TGCGCCAGCAGCCACCTACAGGGGGCGGGCACAGATACGCAGTATTTT. Its translation is CASSHLQGAGTDTQYF.

The chain employs TRBV19 and TRBJ1-1; D perhaps matches TRBD1 (6 bases). Germline loops: CDR1 LNHDA, CDR2 SQIVND (reference sequence). The CDR3 totals 15 residues. V was cut by 5 bases and J by 0 bases, with 13 bases left in between. The CDR3 nucleotides read TGTGCCAGTAGTCCATGGACAGATATGAACACTGAAGCTTTCTTT. Residues: CASSPWTDMNTEAFF. The variable domain in full, completed from reference TRBV19 and TRBJ1-1, reads DGGITQSPKYLFRKEGQNVTLSCEQNLNHDAMYWYRQDPGQGLRLIYYSQIVNDFQKGDIAEGYSVSREKKESFPLTVTSAQKNPTAFYLCASSPWTDMNTEAFFGQGTRLTVV.

V gene TRBV28 combines with J gene TRBJ1-5; D is possibly TRBD1 (5 bases). Germline CDR1 MDHEN, CDR2 SYDVKM. Trimming took off 0 bases at V and 5 bases at J, with 14 bases between the two ends. The CDR3 covers 16 residues. The CDR3 reads CASSLWDTQGDQPQHF. DNA of the CDR3: TGTGCCAGCAGTTTATGGGACACCCAAGGTGATCAGCCCCAGCATTTT.

Points on this clone: An end of the junction differs from the germline gene, which may be a read error. This chain joins TRBV5-1 and TRBJ2-6, with TRBD2 as a possible D gene (6 bases). Germline CDR1 is SGHRS and CDR2 is YFSETQ. The CDR3 runs to 15 residues. In DNA, the CDR3 is TGCGCCAGCAGCTTGGGGGACTCTGAGGCCAACGTCCTGACTTTC. Translated, it gives CASSLGDSEANVLTF.

The table lists this clone with a count of one. This chain joins TRBV30 and TRBJ2-2, with a possible D match to TRBD1 (5 bases). The CDR3 has 13 residues. The V and J ends lost 4 bases and 3 bases respectively, with 9 bases between them. CDR1 is GTSNPN, CDR2 SVGIG, per germline (reference sequence). The CDR3 bases are TGTGCCTGGAAAAAACAGGACACCGGGGAGCTGTTTTTT. Amino acids: CAWKKQDTGELFF.

This clone showed up just a few times. The CDR3 DNA follows: TGTGCCAGCAGCTCGGGGGGGCGATCTAATGAAAAACTGTTTTTT. Translation: CASSSGGRSNEKLFF. This chain links TRBV6-1 with TRBJ1-4; D may be TRBD1 (6 bases). The V gene's germline CDR1 is MNHNS and CDR2 SASEGT. Trimming shortened V by 6 bases and J by 3 bases, and 14 bases separated the two germline ends. The CDR3 is 15 residues long.

This clone was observed a single time. V usage is TRBV7-2 and J usage is TRBJ2-7; D call uncertain. This CDR3 spans 11 amino acids. Germline V gene lookup returns CDR1 SGHTA and CDR2 FQGNSA. With 5 bases removed from V and 4 bases from J, the gap between germline ends came to 6 bases. The CDR3 reads CASSPGYEQYF. CDR3 in DNA: TGTGCCAGCAGCCCCGGGTACGAGCAGTACTTC.

J is TRBJ2-7 and V is TRBV5-4; 11 positions match TRBD2. CDR3 length: 15 amino acids. The germline V gene encodes CDR1 SGHNT and CDR2 YYREEE (reference sequence). With 3 bases clipped from V and 0 bases from J, the junction kept 2 bases outside the gene matches. The CDR3 region has the DNA TGTGCCAGCAGCTGGGGGACTAGCGGCTCCTACGAGCAGTACTTC. This gives the protein CASSWGTSGSYEQYF.

This clone was counted between two and nine times. The V gene is TRBV7-6, the J gene TRBJ2-7; 8 positions agree with TRBD1. Germline-derived CDR1 and CDR2 are SGHVS and FNYEAQ. CDR3 length: 16 amino acids. Trimming at V came to 5 bases and at J to 6 bases, leaving 15 bases not matched to a gene. This CDR3 reads CASSPEGPGQGGEQYF. The CDR3 DNA is TGTGCCAGCAGCCCCGAGGGACCCGGACAGGGTGGCGAGCAGTACTTC.

The chain has TRBV28 and TRBJ1-4, with D perhaps TRBD1 (5 bases). In germline, CDR1 is MDHEN, CDR2 SYDVKM. CDR3 length equals 14 residues. Trimming pared 5 bases from V and 5 bases from J, leaving 12 bases between. CDR3 sequence reads: CASSLTGGNEKLFF. CDR3 coding DNA: TGTGCCAGCAGTCTAACGGGGGGGAATGAAAAACTGTTTTTT. The full variable domain, rest sourced from reference TRBV28 and TRBJ1-4, is DVKVTQSSRYLVKRTGEKVFLECVQDMDHENMFWYRQDPGLGLRLIYFSYDVKMKEKGDIPEGYSVSREKKERFSLILESASTNQTSMYLCASSLTGGNEKLFFGSGTQLSVL.

This rearrangement joins TRBV6-5 to TRBJ2-1; no firm D call. Germline V gene data show CDR1 as MNHEY and CDR2 as SVGAGI. The CDR3 covers 13 residues. The V end was cut by 6 bases, the J end by 1 base, with 7 bases between. CDR3 sequence (DNA): TGTGCCAGCAGGGAGACTTCCTACAATGAGCAGTTCTTC. Translation gives CASRETSYNEQFF.

The V call is TRBV11-2, the J call TRBJ2-2; TRBD2 matches 7 bases. Germline V gene data show CDR1 as SGHAT and CDR2 as FQNNGV. The CDR3 totals 13 residues. Trimming cost V 6 bases and J 5 bases; bases outside gene matches: 3. The CDR3 DNA reads TGTGCCAGCAGGAGACTAGCTACCGGGGAGCTGTTTTTT. Translated: CASRRLATGELFF.

The chain is built from TRBV5-5 and TRBJ1-1; no reliable D call. The V gene's germline CDR1 is SGHKS and CDR2 YYEKEE (reference sequence). V was trimmed by 4 bases and J by 4 bases, leaving 17 bases between them. This CDR3 is built from 15 residues. The CDR3 DNA follows: TGTGCCAGCAGCGAACACATGGACTGGAGCACTGAAGCTTTCTTT. It codes for CASSEHMDWSTEAFF.

V gene TRBV30 combines with J gene TRBJ2-7; no reliable D call. This CDR3 region has 10 residues. Trimming removed 5 bases at V and 3 bases at J, with 5 bases between. The germline V gene has CDR1 GTSNPN and CDR2 SVGIG (reference sequence). The CDR3 DNA reads as TGTGCCTGGTCCGGCTACGAGCAGTACTTC. It yields the protein CAWSGYEQYF.